The present T cell receptor beta chain was sequenced within a study of shared clonotypes between healthy human individuals. CD45RO-negative cells were positively selected for CCR7, leaving out terminally differentiated effector memory CD45RA+ cells. The donor cohort consisted entirely of Caucasian adults residing in Nashville, Tennessee. As to this clone: Its antigen is unknown.

Overall study findings and caveats: Naive subsets typically showed greater estimated richness than memory subsets.

The assay used deep level. Repertoires were generated with immunoSEQ multiplex PCR, while TCRdb's copy carries only in-frame clones and drops some. The data contain about 2.1 million clones, over 85% of them singletons. The sequence was collected from a man aged 18 to 29 in good health. Some clones in this sample may be carry-over from other donors' samples. The sequencing input was naive CD8+ T cells from PBMCs.

CDR3 sequence: CASSPQGGNTEAFF. The CDR3 region has the DNA TGTGCCAGCAGTCCCCAGGGGGGGAACACTGAAGCTTTCTTT. J is TRBJ1-1 and V is TRBV7-9; 7 bases agree with TRBD1. Germline V lookup: CDR1 SEHNR, CDR2 FQNEAQ (reference sequence). This CDR3 has 14 amino acids. Unmatched junction bases numbered 5, after V lost 6 bases and J lost 1 base.